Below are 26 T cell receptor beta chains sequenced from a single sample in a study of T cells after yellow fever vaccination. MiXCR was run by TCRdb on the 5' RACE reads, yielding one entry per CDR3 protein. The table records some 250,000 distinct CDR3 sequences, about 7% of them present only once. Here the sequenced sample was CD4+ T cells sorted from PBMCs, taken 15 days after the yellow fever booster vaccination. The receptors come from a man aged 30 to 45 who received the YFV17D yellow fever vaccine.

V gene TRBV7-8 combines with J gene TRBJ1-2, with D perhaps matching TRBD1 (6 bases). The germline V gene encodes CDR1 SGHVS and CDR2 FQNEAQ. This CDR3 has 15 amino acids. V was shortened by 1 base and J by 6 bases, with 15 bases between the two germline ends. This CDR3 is CASSLEWGRPDGYTF. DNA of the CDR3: TGTGCCAGCAGCTTAGAATGGGGGCGTCCGGATGGCTACACCTTC.

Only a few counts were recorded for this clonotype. CDR3 protein: CASSLTAGYEQYF. CDR3 DNA: TGCGCCAGCAGCCTCACAGCCGGGTACGAGCAGTACTTC. The rearrangement links TRBV5-1 to TRBJ2-7; D gene unclear. CDR1 and CDR2 from the germline V gene are SGHRS and YFSETQ. The CDR3 sequence is 13 residues long. Trimming removed 4 bases at V and 4 bases at J, with 12 bases between.

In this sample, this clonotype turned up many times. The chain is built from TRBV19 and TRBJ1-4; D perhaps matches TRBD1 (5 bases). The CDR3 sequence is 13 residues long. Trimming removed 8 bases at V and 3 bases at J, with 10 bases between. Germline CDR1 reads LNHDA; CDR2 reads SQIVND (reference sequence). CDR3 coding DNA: TGTGCCAGTCGACAGCCTTCTAATGAAAAACTGTTTTTT. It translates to CASRQPSNEKLFF.

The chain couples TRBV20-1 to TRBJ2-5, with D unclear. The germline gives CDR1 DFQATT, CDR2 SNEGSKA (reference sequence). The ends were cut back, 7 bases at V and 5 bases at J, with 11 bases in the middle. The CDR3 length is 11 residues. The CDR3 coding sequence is TGCAGTGTATGGGGTGGGGAGACCCAGTACTTC. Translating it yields CSVWGGETQYF.

For the CDR3, the DNA is TGTGCCAGCAGCCGGGGTGAGACGAACACCGGGGAGCTGTTTTTT. Translation: CASSRGETNTGELFF. This sequence joins TRBV5-5 and TRBJ2-2; maybe TRBD2 (5 bases). Germline assignment: CDR1 SGHKS and CDR2 YYEKEE (reference sequence). The ends were cut back, 4 bases at V and 0 bases at J, with 10 bases in the middle. This CDR3 has 15 amino acids. The variable domain in full, completed from reference TRBV5-5 and TRBJ2-2, reads DAGVTQSPTHLIKTRGQQVTLRCSPISGHKSVSWYQQVLGQGPQFIFQYYEKEERGRGNFPDRFSARQFPNYSSELNVNALLLGDSALYLCASSRGETNTGELFFGEGSRLTVL.

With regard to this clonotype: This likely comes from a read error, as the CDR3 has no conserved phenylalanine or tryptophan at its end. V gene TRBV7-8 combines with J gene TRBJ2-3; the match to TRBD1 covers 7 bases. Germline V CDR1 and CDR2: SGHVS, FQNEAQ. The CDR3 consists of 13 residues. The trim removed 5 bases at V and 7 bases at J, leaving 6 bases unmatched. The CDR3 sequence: CASSIGQDNTQYL. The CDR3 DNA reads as TGTGCCAGCAGCATCGGACAGGACAATACGCAGTATTTA.

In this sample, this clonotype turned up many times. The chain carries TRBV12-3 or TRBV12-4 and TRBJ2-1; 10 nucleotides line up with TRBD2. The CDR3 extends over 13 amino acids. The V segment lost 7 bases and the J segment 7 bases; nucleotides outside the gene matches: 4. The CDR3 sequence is CASTSGSWNEQFF. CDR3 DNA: TGTGCCAGCACTAGCGGGAGCTGGAATGAGCAGTTCTTC.

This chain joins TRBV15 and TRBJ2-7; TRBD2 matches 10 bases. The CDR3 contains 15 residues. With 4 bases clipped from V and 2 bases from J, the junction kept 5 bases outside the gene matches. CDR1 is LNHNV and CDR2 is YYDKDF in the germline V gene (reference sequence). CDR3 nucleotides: TGTGCCACCAGCACTAGCGGGAGCGCCGCCTACGAGCAGTACTTC. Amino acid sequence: CATSTSGSAAYEQYF. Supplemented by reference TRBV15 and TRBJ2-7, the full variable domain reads DAMVIQNPRYQVTQFGKPVTLSCSQTLNHNVMYWYQQKSSQAPKLLFHYYDKDFNNEADTPDNFQSRRPNTSFCFLDIRSPGLGDTAMYLCATSTSGSAAYEQYFGPGTRLTVT.

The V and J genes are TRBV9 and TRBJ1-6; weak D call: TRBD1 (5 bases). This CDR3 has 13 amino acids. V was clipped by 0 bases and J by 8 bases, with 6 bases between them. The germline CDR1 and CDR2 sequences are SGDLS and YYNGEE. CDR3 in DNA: TGTGCCAGCAGCGTAGGGGGGGATTCACCCCTCCACTTT. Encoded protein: CASSVGGDSPLHF.

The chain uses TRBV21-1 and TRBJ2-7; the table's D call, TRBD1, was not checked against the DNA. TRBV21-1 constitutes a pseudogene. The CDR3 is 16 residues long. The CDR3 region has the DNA TGTGCCAGCAGCAAAGGAAGACAGGGGCCGACCTACGAGCAGTACTTC. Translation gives CASSKGRQGPTYEQYF.

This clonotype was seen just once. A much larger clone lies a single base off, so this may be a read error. The DNA of the CDR3 is TGTGCCAGCTCTCGCTCTGAAAAACTGTTTTTT. Amino acids: CASSRSEKLFF. The chain carries TRBV2 and TRBJ1-4; unclear D gene. Trimming pared 8 bases from V and 7 bases from J, leaving 8 bases between. CDR3 length equals 11 residues. Germline loops: CDR1 SNHLY, CDR2 FYNNEI.

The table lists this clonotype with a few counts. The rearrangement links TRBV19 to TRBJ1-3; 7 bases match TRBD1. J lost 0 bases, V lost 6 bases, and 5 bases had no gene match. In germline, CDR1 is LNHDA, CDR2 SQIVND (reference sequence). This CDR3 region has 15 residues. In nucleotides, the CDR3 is TGTGCCAGTAGGAGAACAGGGGTCTCTGGAAACACCATATATTTT. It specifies CASRRTGVSGNTIYF.

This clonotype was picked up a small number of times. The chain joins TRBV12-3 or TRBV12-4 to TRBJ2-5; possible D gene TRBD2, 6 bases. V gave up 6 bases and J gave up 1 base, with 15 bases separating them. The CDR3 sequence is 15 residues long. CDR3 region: CASRRSGLLQETQYF. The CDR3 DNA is TGTGCCAGCAGACGCTCGGGACTCCTCCAAGAGACCCAGTACTTC.

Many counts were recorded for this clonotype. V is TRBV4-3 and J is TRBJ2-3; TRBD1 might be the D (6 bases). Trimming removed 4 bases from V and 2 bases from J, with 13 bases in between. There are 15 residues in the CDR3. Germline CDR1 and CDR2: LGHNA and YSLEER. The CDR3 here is CASSLQGPHTDTQYF. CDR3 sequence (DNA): TGCGCCAGCAGCCTACAGGGACCGCACACAGATACGCAGTATTTT.

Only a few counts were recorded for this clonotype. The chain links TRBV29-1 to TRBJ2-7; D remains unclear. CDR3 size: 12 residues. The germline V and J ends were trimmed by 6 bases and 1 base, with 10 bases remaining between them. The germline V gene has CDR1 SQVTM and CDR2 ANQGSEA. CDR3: CSVDTASYEQYF. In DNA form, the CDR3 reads TGCAGCGTCGACACCGCATCCTACGAGCAGTACTTC.

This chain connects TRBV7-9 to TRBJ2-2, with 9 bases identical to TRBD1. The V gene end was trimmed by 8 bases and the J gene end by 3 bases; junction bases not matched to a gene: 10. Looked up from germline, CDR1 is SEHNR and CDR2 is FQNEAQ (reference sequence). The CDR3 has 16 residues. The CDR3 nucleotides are TGTGCCAGCGCCCCAACCGGGACAGGGCACACCGGGGAGCTGTTTTTT. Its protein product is CASAPTGTGHTGELFF.

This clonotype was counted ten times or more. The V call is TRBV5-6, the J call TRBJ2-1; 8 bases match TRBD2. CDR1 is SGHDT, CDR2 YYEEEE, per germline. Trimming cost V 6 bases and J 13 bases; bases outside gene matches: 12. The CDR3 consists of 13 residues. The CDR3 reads CASTLRGVPSQFF. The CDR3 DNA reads TGTGCCAGCACCCTGCGGGGGGTACCCTCCCAGTTCTTC.

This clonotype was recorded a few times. CDR3 loop: CSARDRISWVSSPLHF. The CDR3 DNA follows: TGCAGTGCTAGAGATCGAATCAGTTGGGTCAGTTCACCCCTCCACTTT. The rearrangement links TRBV20-1 to TRBJ1-6, with D unclear. The germline gives CDR1 DFQATT, CDR2 SNEGSKA (reference sequence). V lost 0 bases and J lost 9, with 18 bases in between. The CDR3 consists of 16 residues.

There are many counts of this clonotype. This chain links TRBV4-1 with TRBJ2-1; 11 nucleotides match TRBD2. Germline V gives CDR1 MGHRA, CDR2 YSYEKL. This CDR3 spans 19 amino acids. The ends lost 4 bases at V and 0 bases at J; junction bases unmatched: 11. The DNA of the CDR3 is TGCGCCAGCAGCCCTCGTCCCGGGACTAGCGGAAGCTCCTACAATGAGCAGTTCTTC. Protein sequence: CASSPRPGTSGSSYNEQFF.

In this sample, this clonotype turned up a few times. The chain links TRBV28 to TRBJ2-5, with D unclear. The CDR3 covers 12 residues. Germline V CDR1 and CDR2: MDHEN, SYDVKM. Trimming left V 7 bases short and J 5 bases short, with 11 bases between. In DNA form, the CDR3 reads TGTGCCAGCAACCGGGCCCGGGAGACCCAGTACTTC. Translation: CASNRARETQYF.

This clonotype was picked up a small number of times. The CDR3 region has the DNA TGTGCCAGCACCTGGTCGGGGCCGGGAGGGAATGAGCAGTTCTTC. Residues: CASTWSGPGGNEQFF. This chain links TRBV12-3 or TRBV12-4 with TRBJ2-1; 8 bases line up with TRBD2. The ends lost 7 bases at V and 7 bases at J; junction bases unmatched: 12. This CDR3 spans 15 amino acids.

CDR3 sequence reads: CASSLADVGVDGYTF. The CDR3 DNA reads TGTGCCAGCAGCCTAGCCGATGTAGGTGTTGATGGCTACACCTTC. The genes are TRBV3-1 and TRBJ1-2; D not certain. The length of the CDR3 is 15 residues. Trimming took 4 bases from V and 6 from J, leaving 18 bases between them. CDR1 LGHDT and CDR2 YNNKEL come from the germline V gene (reference sequence).

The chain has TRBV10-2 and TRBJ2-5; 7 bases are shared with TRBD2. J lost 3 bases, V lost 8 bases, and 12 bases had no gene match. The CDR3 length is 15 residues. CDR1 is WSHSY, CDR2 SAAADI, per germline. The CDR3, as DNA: TGCGCCAGCTACAATACCGGGACTAATAAAGAGACCCAGTACTTC. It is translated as CASYNTGTNKETQYF.

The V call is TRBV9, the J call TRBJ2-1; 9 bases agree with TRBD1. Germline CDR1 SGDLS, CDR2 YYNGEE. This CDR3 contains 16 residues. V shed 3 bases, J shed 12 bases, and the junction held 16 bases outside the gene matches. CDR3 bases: TGTGCCAGCAGCGAAGAAGCGGGACAGGGTCGGGTCGGGCAGTTCTTC. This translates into CASSEEAGQGRVGQFF.

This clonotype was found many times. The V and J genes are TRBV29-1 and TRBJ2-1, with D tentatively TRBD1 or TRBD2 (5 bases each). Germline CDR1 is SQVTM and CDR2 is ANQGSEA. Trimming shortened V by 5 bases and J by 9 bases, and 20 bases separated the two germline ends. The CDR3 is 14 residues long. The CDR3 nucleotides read TGCAGCGTTATCGACACGGGGTGGGGCAGTGAGCAGTTCTTC. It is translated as CSVIDTGWGSEQFF.

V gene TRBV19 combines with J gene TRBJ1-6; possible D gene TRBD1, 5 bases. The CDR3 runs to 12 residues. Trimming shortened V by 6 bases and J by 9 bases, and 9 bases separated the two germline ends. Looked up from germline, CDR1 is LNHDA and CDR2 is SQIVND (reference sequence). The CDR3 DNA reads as TGTGCCAGTAGCGCAGGGCTTTCACCCCTCCACTTT. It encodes CASSAGLSPLHF.